The rows below give T cell receptor beta chains drawn from one sample of a study of T cells in Graves' hyperthyroidism and ophthalmopathy. TCRdb itself ran the multiplex PCR reads through MiXCR, one entry per CDR3 protein. Among 550,000 to 700,000 distinct CDR3 sequences listed, roughly 14% were seen once. The sequencing sample was made of blood. The source is a woman aged 40 to 50 with Graves' ophthalmopathy. The CDR3 runs from the conserved cysteine through the conserved F or W. The D gene is left open where the match is weak.

d_gene,j_gene,v_gene,CDR3aa
.,TRBJ1-6,TRBV20-1,CSAEQERLGSPLHF
.,TRBJ1-2,TRBV20-1,CSARQGPPNYGYTF
TRBD1,TRBJ2-7,TRBV20-1,CSARDAGTGTYEQYF
.,TRBJ2-7,TRBV13,CASSSTQGRSYEQYF
TRBD1,TRBJ1-2,TRBV28,CASTGDREGYGYTF
TRBD1,TRBJ2-2,TRBV12-5,CASGFQTGGAGELFF
.,TRBJ1-5,TRBV20-1,CSARDSGQLDQPQHF
.,TRBJ2-7,TRBV2,CASREGPSYEQYF
.,TRBJ2-7,TRBV7-9,CASSPPRRGPYEQYF
TRBD2,TRBJ2-2,TRBV20-1,CSASRLAGGYTGELFF
.,TRBJ2-7,TRBV28,CASSSWRSEQYF
.,TRBJ2-5,TRBV7-2,CASSLGPKQGVGETQYF
.,TRBJ2-4,TRBV6-5,CASSFTGKAKNIQYF
.,TRBJ2-7,TRBV15,CATSRGRGLDEQYF
.,TRBJ2-2,TRBV19,CASINRVANTGELFF
.,TRBJ2-5,TRBV3-1,CASSQGMRPSTQETQYF
TRBD1,TRBJ2-2,TRBV28,CASSSYPGQGSNTGELFF
TRBD1,TRBJ1-2,TRBV7-2,CASSLRGTGGGGYTF
.,TRBJ1-1,TRBV7-8,CASSSSGARYPLLGAFF
TRBD1,TRBJ2-4,TRBV28,CASSSPTGAENIQYF
TRBD1,TRBJ1-2,TRBV12-3/TRBV12-4,CASSPTGGWGYTF
.,TRBJ1-1,TRBV15,CATSRTENTEAFF
TRBD2,TRBJ2-7,TRBV28,CASTTWGGNYEQYF
TRBD1,TRBJ2-7,TRBV18,CASSPGTGASEQYF
.,TRBJ2-2,TRBV30,CAWTGSTGELFF
TRBD2,TRBJ2-5,TRBV6-2/TRBV6-3,CASIRLADTQETQYF
.,TRBJ2-5,TRBV9,CASSVDGRGETQYF
.,TRBJ1-2,TRBV24-1,CATSGQGGYGYTF
.,TRBJ2-2,TRBV2,CASSVRSPGPGELFF
.,TRBJ1-5,TRBV10-3,CAISGTEYQPQHF
.,TRBJ2-5,TRBV2,CASSERTGKETQYF
.,TRBJ2-5,TRBV20-1,CSEVEGETQYF
.,TRBJ1-2,TRBV13,CASSSGRPPNYGYTF
.,TRBJ2-2,TRBV6-2/TRBV6-3,CASSYPSRGLRNTGELFF
.,TRBJ1-2,TRBV28,CASLDSHGGGYGYTF
TRBD2,TRBJ2-7,TRBV6-2/TRBV6-3,CASSYEQLAGTYEQYF
.,TRBJ2-7,TRBV2,CASSEGPPSGSEQYF
TRBD2,TRBJ2-7,TRBV6-1,CASRQLAGSYEQYF
.,TRBJ2-4,TRBV6-1,CASAPGGGKNIQYF
.,TRBJ1-1,TRBV6-2/TRBV6-3,CASSLGGPGTPMTEAFF
.,TRBJ2-5,TRBV28,CASSIIQETQYF
.,TRBJ1-1,TRBV7-3,CATSRDRSTEAFF
.,TRBJ2-7,TRBV7-8,CASSLAGTLVYEQYF
TRBD1,TRBJ2-7,TRBV4-3,CASSQEPTGTHEQYF
.,TRBJ1-3,TRBV30,CAWSEGPGLGNTIYF
.,TRBJ1-1,TRBV6-1,CASSEYPNTEAFF
TRBD2,TRBJ2-7,TRBV12-3/TRBV12-4,CASSFHQLPGLAGGYEQYF
.,TRBJ2-7,TRBV19,CASSIGAVFSYEQYF
.,TRBJ1-1,TRBV19,CASGTSLNTEAFF
.,TRBJ1-3,TRBV5-6,CASSLQRDTIYF
TRBD2,TRBJ2-3,TRBV20-1,CSASVGAGGRTDTQYF
.,TRBJ1-2,TRBV7-2,CASSLAQGPYGYTF
.,TRBJ1-5,TRBV18,CATPRANQPQHF
.,TRBJ2-5,TRBV15,CATSRVGSGQETQYF
.,TRBJ1-2,TRBV6-5,CASNSGRANYGYTF
.,TRBJ1-1,TRBV28,CASRPQMNTEAFF
.,TRBJ2-5,TRBV12-3/TRBV12-4,CASSWEETQYF
.,TRBJ2-4,TRBV6-2/TRBV6-3,CASSPTRIEKNIQYF